A single sample gave rise to the 4 T cell receptor beta chains below, sequenced in a study of blood T cell repertoires in COVID-19. Sequenced by immunoSEQ multiplex PCR; TCRdb stores in-frame clones only, minus some. The sample includes around 200,000 clones, around 80% of them seen just once. The sample comprised peripheral blood. The source is a woman aged 70 to 79 with acute or convalescent COVID-19.

V gene TRBV3-1 (or the pseudogene TRBV3-2) combines with J gene TRBJ2-3; TRBD2 matches at 14 bases. The V and J ends lost 4 bases and 0 bases, in that order; junction bases with no gene match: 3. The CDR3 length is 17 residues. Germline V gives CDR1 LGHDT, CDR2 YNNKEL (reference sequence). The chain's CDR3 is CASSPRLAGGSTDTQYF. DNA of the CDR3: TGTGCCAGCAGCCCAAGACTAGCGGGAGGGAGCACAGATACGCAGTATTTT.

CDR3 in DNA: TGTGCCAGCAGCCAAGAACAGGGGGCCTCTGGAAACACCATATATTTT. This encodes CASSQEQGASGNTIYF. This chain joins TRBV4-2 and TRBJ1-3, with 9 nucleotides matching TRBD1. The CDR3 has 16 residues. V trimming: 0 bases; J trimming: 0 bases; junction bases outside the gene matches: 0. Germline loops: CDR1 LGHNA, CDR2 YNFKEQ.

This clone showed up just a few times. The chain uses TRBV7-3 and TRBJ2-2, with a weak D call TRBD2 (5 bases). CDR3 size: 13 residues. V was shortened by 1 base and J by 6 bases, with 6 bases between the two germline ends. Germline-derived CDR1 and CDR2 are SGHTA and FQGTGA. Written as DNA, the CDR3 is TGTGCCAGCAGCTTAAATAGCGCCGGGGAGCTGTTTTTT. It is translated as CASSLNSAGELFF.

This chain joins TRBV5-4 and TRBJ1-2, with TRBD1 as a possible D gene (5 bases). The V and J ends lost 0 bases and 3 bases respectively, with 12 bases between them. Germline loops: CDR1 SGHNT, CDR2 YYREEE (reference sequence). This CDR3 is 15 amino acids long. This CDR3 is CASSLAGGIHYGYTF. Here the CDR3 DNA reads TGTGCCAGCAGCTTGGCCGGGGGGATACACTATGGCTACACCTTC.